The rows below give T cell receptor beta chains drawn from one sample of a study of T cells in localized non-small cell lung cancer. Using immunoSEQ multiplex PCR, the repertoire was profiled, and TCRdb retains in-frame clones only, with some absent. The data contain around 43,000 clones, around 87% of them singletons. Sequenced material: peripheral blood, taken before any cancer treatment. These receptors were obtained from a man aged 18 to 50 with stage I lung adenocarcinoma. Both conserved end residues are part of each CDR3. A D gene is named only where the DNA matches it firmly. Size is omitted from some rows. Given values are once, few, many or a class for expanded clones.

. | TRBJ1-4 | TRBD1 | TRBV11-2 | TGTGCCAGCTCGGGGACAGCCATGGAAAAACTGTTTTTT | CASSGTAMEKLFF
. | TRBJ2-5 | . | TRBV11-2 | TGTGCCAGCAGCTCTCGGGGGACCCAAGAGACCCAGTACTTC | CASSSRGTQETQYF
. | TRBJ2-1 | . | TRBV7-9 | TGTGCCAGCAGCTTAGCGGGGGCCGGAGGGAATGAGCAGTTCTTC | CASSLAGAGGNEQFF
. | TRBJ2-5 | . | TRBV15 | TGTGCCACCAGCATTTCCCACGGCGGGGTCCAAGAGACCCAGTACTTC | CATSISHGGVQETQYF
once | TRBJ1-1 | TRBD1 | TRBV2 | TGTGCCAGCAGTCGGGACAGGGGGAACACTGAAGCTTTCTTT | CASSRDRGNTEAFF
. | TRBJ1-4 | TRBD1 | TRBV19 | TGTGCCAGTAGTATCACGGGACAGATCGAGTGGGCTAATGAAAAACTGTTTTTT | CASSITGQIEWANEKLFF
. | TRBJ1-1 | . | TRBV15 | TGTGCCACCAGCAGAACGGTTTTTCCCTCGTCACAGACTGAAGCTTTCTTT | CATSRTVFPSSQTEAFF
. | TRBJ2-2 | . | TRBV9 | TGTGCCAGCAGCGTAGGGGGGGTAGCAAGACGTACCGGGGAGCTGTTTTTT | CASSVGGVARRTGELFF
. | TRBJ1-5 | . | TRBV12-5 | TGTGCTAGTGGTTTGGCCGTCGACGGGAATCAGCCCCAGCATTTT | CASGLAVDGNQPQHF
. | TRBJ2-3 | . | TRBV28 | TGTGCCAGCAGGGTCAGCAGCGAATCAGATACGCAGTATTTT | CASRVSSESDTQYF
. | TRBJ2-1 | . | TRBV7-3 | TGTGCCAGCAGCTTAACGGGAGGATCGAGATCTAGCTCCTACAATGAGCAGTTCTTC | CASSLTGGSRSSSYNEQFF
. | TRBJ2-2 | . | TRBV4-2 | TGTGCCAGCAGCCAAGTCCTGGGGTCCGGGGAGCTGTTTTTT | CASSQVLGSGELFF
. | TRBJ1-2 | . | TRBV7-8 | TGTGCCAGCAGCTTACAAAGTTATGGCTACACCTTC | CASSLQSYGYTF
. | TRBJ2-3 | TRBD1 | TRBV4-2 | TGTGCCAGCAGCCAGGAACCCGGGACAGGGGCGGGAGATACGCAGTATTTT | CASSQEPGTGAGDTQYF
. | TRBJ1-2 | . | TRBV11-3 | TGTGCCAGCAGCTTAGTCGGCGGATTGGGCTACACCTTC | CASSLVGGLGYTF
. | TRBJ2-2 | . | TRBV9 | TGTGCCAGCAGCGTAGTGGGGGCGAGGAACACCGGGGAGCTGTTTTTT | CASSVVGARNTGELFF
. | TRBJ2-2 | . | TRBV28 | TGTGCCAGCAGTCCCGGACAGAACACCGGGGAGCTGTTTTTT | CASSPGQNTGELFF
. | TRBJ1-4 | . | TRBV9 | TGTGCCAGCAGCGTAGCCGGAGCGGGTGGAAAACTGTTTTTT | CASSVAGAGGKLFF
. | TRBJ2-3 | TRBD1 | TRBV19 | TGTGCCAGTAGTCGGGACAGGGACACAGATACGCAGTATTTT | CASSRDRDTDTQYF
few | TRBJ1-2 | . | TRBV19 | TGTGCCAGTAGTATAGATCGAACCTCGGGAGAGAAAGACTATGGCTACACCTTC | CASSIDRTSGEKDYGYTF
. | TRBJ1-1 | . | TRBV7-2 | TGTGCCAGCAACTCCCCGGGAGGTGAAGCTTTCTTT | CASNSPGGEAFF
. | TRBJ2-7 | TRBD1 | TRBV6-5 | TGTGCCAGCAGTTACTCGAAAGGGGGCCGGGACGAGCAGTACTTC | CASSYSKGGRDEQYF
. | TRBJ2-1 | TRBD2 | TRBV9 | TGTGCCAGCAGCGGTAGGAGCGGGGGGGTCAATGAGCAGTTCTTC | CASSGRSGGVNEQFF
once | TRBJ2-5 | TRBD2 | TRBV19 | TGTGCCAGTAGTATAGGTCCAGCGGGGATCCAAGAGACCCAGTACTTC | CASSIGPAGIQETQYF
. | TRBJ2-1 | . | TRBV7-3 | TGTGCCAGCAGCTCCTTGGATACCGATGAGCAGTTCTTC | CASSSLDTDEQFF
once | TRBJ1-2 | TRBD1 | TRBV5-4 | TGTGCCAGCAGCCAAGACGCCCGGGACAGGGTCTATGGCTACACCTTC | CASSQDARDRVYGYTF
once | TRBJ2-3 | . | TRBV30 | TGTGCCTGGAGTGAGTTTGTTGCAGATACGCAGTATTTT | CAWSEFVADTQYF
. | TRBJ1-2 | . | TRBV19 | TGTGCCAGTATCAGGGGCGACAGTCTCTATGGCTACACCTTC | CASIRGDSLYGYTF
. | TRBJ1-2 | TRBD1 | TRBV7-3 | TGTGCCAGCAGCCCCGGGACAGAACCTTCCTATGGCTACACCTTC | CASSPGTEPSYGYTF
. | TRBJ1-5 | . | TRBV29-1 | TGCAGCGTTGGAGGTCTGGGGGATCAGCCCCAGCATTTT | CSVGGLGDQPQHF
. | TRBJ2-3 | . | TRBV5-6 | TGTGCCAGCAGCTCGGCGCTCACAGATACGCAGTATTTT | CASSSALTDTQYF
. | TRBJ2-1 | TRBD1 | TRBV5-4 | TGTGCCAGCAGCCCGGAATACAGGGGGATCCTTGACAATGAGCAGTTCTTC | CASSPEYRGILDNEQFF
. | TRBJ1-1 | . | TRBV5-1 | TGCGCCAGCAGCGAACAGGGCACTGAAGCTTTCTTT | CASSEQGTEAFF
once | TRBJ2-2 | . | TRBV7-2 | TGTGCCAGCAGCTTATGGTTGAACACCGGGGAGCTGTTTTTT | CASSLWLNTGELFF
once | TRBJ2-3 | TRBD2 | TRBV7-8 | TGTGCCAGCAGTAGCGGGGGGGGCACAGATACGCAGTATTTT | CASSSGGGTDTQYF
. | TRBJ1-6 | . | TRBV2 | TGTGCCAGCAGGGGGGCTCGGGCCAGGGGTTCACCCCTCCACTTT | CASRGARARGSPLHF
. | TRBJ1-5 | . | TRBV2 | TGTGCCAGCAGTGAAGGGATTCATAGCAATCAGCCCCAGCATTTT | CASSEGIHSNQPQHF